The clone carrying this T cell receptor (beta chain) was found a few times. No antigen is known for it. The data originate from a study of human T cells and chemical hapten exposure. Total RNA came from unfractionated whole blood. Individual cDNA molecules (in the library) carried attached unique molecular identifiers. As handled by the study authors: Counts of TCRs in each sample centred on a median of approximately 100,000 and extended from approximately 20,000 to 700,000. MiXCR, run by TCRdb on the 5' RACE reads, gives a single entry per CDR3 protein. The V and J calls come from TCRdb's annotation, not from the publication. The sample carries approximately 110,000 distinct CDR3 sequences, roughly 19% recorded once. V lost 5 bases and J lost 0, with 13 bases in between. The CDR3 totals 16 residues. Per the germline V gene, CDR1 is SGHAT and CDR2 is FQNNGV. Whole-study results and caveats: The number of TCRs above 1 in 1000 frequency did not change after DPC sensitization.

The clonotype comes from a human donor in good health. The rearrangement uses TRBV11-2 and TRBJ2-2; D perhaps matches TRBD1 (5 bases). CDR3 residues: CASSAPGSSNTGELFF. In DNA form, the CDR3 reads TGTGCCAGCAGCGCTCCAGGGTCTTCGAACACCGGGGAGCTGTTTTTT.